The 27 T cell receptor beta chains below all came from one sample that was sequenced in a study of regulatory T cells in long-lasting Graves disease. CDR3-region Arm-PCR and iRepertoire HTBI primers produced the TCR beta libraries. TCRdb ran MiXCR on the multiplex PCR reads and lists one entry per CDR3 protein. In the table there are around 450,000 distinct CDR3 sequences, roughly a fifth of which are singletons. Indicated time point: persistent/refractory GD, antithyroid drugs over 5 years with positive TRAb. Extracted RNA from PBMCs served as the source of the TCR library. This specimen was peripheral blood mononuclear cells (PBMCs), taken when the disease was refractory, from a patient treated with antithyroid drugs. The receptor source for this set is a female donor with Graves disease.

This clonotype was observed a single time. A much larger clone sits a single nucleotide away, making a read error possible. The J gene is TRBJ1-2, the V gene TRBV7-2; D may be TRBD1 (5 bases). From germline, CDR1 is SGHTA and CDR2 FQGNSA. The V end lost 0 bases, the J end lost 3 bases, and 14 bases lay between the germline ends. The CDR3 has 16 residues. The CDR3 sequence is CASSLASGRADYGYTF. CDR3 DNA: TGTGCCAGCAGCTTAGCGTCGGGCAGGGCTGACTATGGCTACACCTTC. The full variable domain, in which reference TRBV7-2 and TRBJ1-2 provide the parts outside the CDR3, is GAGVSQSPSNKVTEKGKDVELRCDPISGHTALYWYRQSLGQGLEFLIYFQGNSAPDKSGLPSDRFSAERTGGSVSTLTIQRTQQEDSAVYLCASSLASGRADYGYTFGSGTRLTVV.

Concerning this clonotype itself: A much larger clonotype is one base distant, so this may be a read error. V gene TRBV5-5 combines with J gene TRBJ1-5; possible D gene TRBD1, 6 bases. Trimming removed 4 bases at V and 2 bases at J, with 10 bases between. Germline CDR1 is SGHKS and CDR2 is YYEKEE (reference sequence). The length of the CDR3 is 14 residues. This CDR3 reads CASSQDSGNQPQHF. The CDR3 bases are TGTGCCAGCAGCCAGGACAGTGGCAATCAGCCCCAGCATTTT.

The V gene is TRBV11-2, the J gene TRBJ2-2, with 9 nucleotides matching TRBD2. The V gene's germline CDR1 is SGHAT and CDR2 FQNNGV. This CDR3 is built from 16 residues. The trim removed 3 bases at V and 4 bases at J, leaving 6 bases unmatched. CDR3 loop: CASSFSSGMSTGELFF. CDR3 nucleotide sequence: TGTGCCAGCAGCTTTTCTAGCGGGATGTCCACCGGGGAGCTGTTTTTT.

The chain links TRBV27 to TRBJ2-3; a possible D gene is TRBD2 (6 bases). The CDR3 sequence is 17 residues long. Trimming shortened V by 5 bases and J by 4 bases, and 22 bases separated the two germline ends. Germline values: CDR1 MNHEY, CDR2 SMNVEV (reference sequence). Here the CDR3 DNA reads TGTGCCAGCAGTCCCCGGCGGGACTCAAGCTTCGCAGATACGCAGTATTTT. This translates into CASSPRRDSSFADTQYF.

A few counts support this clonotype. The rearrangement joins TRBV28 to TRBJ2-3, with 7 bases identical to TRBD2. Germline V CDR1 and CDR2: MDHEN, SYDVKM. The J segment lost 3 bases and the V segment lost 4 bases, leaving 10 bases of the junction unmatched. The CDR3 totals 16 residues. CDR3: CASSSLGGRGTDTQYF. The CDR3 DNA follows: TGTGCCAGCAGTTCTCTGGGCGGGAGAGGGACAGATACGCAGTATTTT.

This clonotype was found a few times. V is TRBV20-1 and J is TRBJ1-1, with 7 bases that match TRBD1. Germline-derived CDR1 and CDR2 are DFQATT and SNEGSKA (reference sequence). The J segment lost 0 bases and the V segment lost 5 bases, leaving 9 bases of the junction unmatched. The CDR3 totals 15 residues. The CDR3 reads CSARSPGGMNTEAFF. The CDR3 DNA follows: TGCAGTGCTCGGAGTCCAGGGGGGATGAACACTGAAGCTTTCTTT.

The chain employs TRBV28 and TRBJ1-5; maybe TRBD1 (5 bases). The CDR3 has 19 residues. Germline CDR1 is MDHEN and CDR2 is SYDVKM. V shed 2 bases and J shed 0 bases, with 20 bases lying between them. The CDR3 nucleotides are TGTGCCAGCAGTTTACCTGCGGGGGTACGTAAAGATAGCAATCAGCCCCAGCATTTT. Amino acid sequence: CASSLPAGVRKDSNQPQHF.

This clonotype was counted many times. CDR3 nucleotide sequence: TGTGCCAGCAGCTTGATAGGTTTGACCGGGGAGCTGTTTTTT. Protein product: CASSLIGLTGELFF. This chain uses TRBV7-2 with TRBJ2-2; D gene unclear. The CDR3 is 14 residues long. V gave up 3 bases and J gave up 5 bases, with 10 bases separating them. CDR1 and CDR2 (germline): SGHTA, FQGNSA.

The chain couples TRBV12-3 or TRBV12-4 to TRBJ2-3; D remains unclear. This CDR3 is built from 16 residues. Trimming shortened V by 5 bases and J by 5 bases, and 20 bases separated the two germline ends. The CDR3 DNA follows: TGTGCCAGCAGTCCTTGGTCCAGGTCGGGCATAGATACGCAGTATTTT. The encoded protein is CASSPWSRSGIDTQYF.

The V and J genes are TRBV7-9 and TRBJ2-5; TRBD2 matches at 7 bases. Germline CDR1 is SEHNR and CDR2 is FQNEAQ (reference sequence). This CDR3 spans 16 amino acids. Trimming removed 7 bases from V and 3 bases from J; junction bases left unmatched: 14. In DNA form, the CDR3 reads TGTGCCAGCACCTACCCCCTCGGGGGGTCCGAAGAGACCCAGTACTTC. Translation: CASTYPLGGSEETQYF.

V usage is TRBV19 and J usage is TRBJ2-5, with D perhaps TRBD1 (6 bases). CDR1 is LNHDA and CDR2 is SQIVND in the germline V gene (reference sequence). CDR3 length: 13 residues. Trimming removed 6 bases at V and 3 bases at J, with 11 bases between. In nucleotides, the CDR3 is TGTGCCAGTAGCGGATGGACAGAAGAGACCCAGTACTTC. Its protein product is CASSGWTEETQYF.

This clonotype was recorded at least ten times. The chain recombines TRBV6-5 with TRBJ1-1; 8 bases line up with TRBD1. Germline-derived CDR1 and CDR2 are MNHEY and SVGAGI. The V and J ends lost 0 bases and 6 bases, in that order; junction bases with no gene match: 9. The CDR3 is 16 amino acids. The CDR3 loop reads CASSYSLPGGRAEAFF. The CDR3 DNA sequence: TGTGCCAGCAGTTACTCTCTACCAGGGGGCCGCGCTGAAGCTTTCTTT.

On this clonotype: Possible read error: a much larger clone is one base away. The J gene is TRBJ2-7, the V gene TRBV3-1; D is unresolved. Germline assignment: CDR1 LGHDT and CDR2 YNNKEL (reference sequence). The CDR3 extends over 14 amino acids. The CDR3 sequence: CASSQDHGSYGQYF. The CDR3 DNA reads TGTGCCAGCAGCCAAGACCACGGTTCCTACGGGCAGTACTTC.

Concerning this clonotype: This sequence may be a read error, since a much larger clone differs from it by one base. The chain uses TRBV29-1 and TRBJ2-2; D is perhaps TRBD1 or TRBD2 (5 bases each). Germline V gene sequence: CDR1 SQVTM, CDR2 ANQGSEA. The CDR3 has 13 residues. The CDR3 sequence: CSVGRLDTGELSF. DNA of the CDR3: TGCAGCGTTGGGCGTCTGGACACCGGGGAGCTGTCTTTT.

This clonotype has a count of ten or more. The V and J genes are TRBV5-6 and TRBJ2-7; D perhaps matches TRBD2 (6 bases). Germline loops: CDR1 SGHDT, CDR2 YYEEEE. CDR3 length equals 14 residues. V lost 0 bases to trimming and J lost 3 bases, with 10 bases between them. In DNA, the CDR3 is TGTGCCAGCAGCTTGGTTAGCGGTAACTACGAGCAGTACTTC. Protein: CASSLVSGNYEQYF.

This clonotype was recorded at least ten times. The chain joins TRBV28 to TRBJ1-2; 7 positions match TRBD1. Trimming removed 4 bases from V and 7 bases from J; junction bases left unmatched: 9. CDR1 is MDHEN and CDR2 is SYDVKM in the germline V gene. This CDR3 is 14 amino acids long. For the CDR3, the DNA is TGTGCCAGCAGTTCCCCACAGGGGACGGGTGGCTACACCTTC. It is translated as CASSSPQGTGGYTF.

This clonotype was observed at least ten times. The junction and the germline gene differ at one end; a read error may be behind it. The chain is built from TRBV11-2 and TRBJ2-7, with D perhaps TRBD1 (6 bases). The CDR3 is 15 residues long. CDR1 is SGHAT and CDR2 is FQNNGV in the germline V gene. The CDR3, as DNA: TGTGCCAGCAACTTACAGGGATTAGGGTCCTACGAGCAGTACTTC. It specifies CASNLQGLGSYEQYF.

This clonotype was counted only a few times. In DNA, the CDR3 is TGTGCCAGCAGCGCAGACAGGGGGGGGAACACCGGGGAGCTGTTTTTT. This codes for CASSADRGGNTGELFF. V usage is TRBV7-6 and J usage is TRBJ2-2; 9 positions agree with TRBD1. Germline loops: CDR1 SGHVS, CDR2 FNYEAQ. Losses at the gene ends were 5 bases for V and 1 base for J; bases not matched to a gene: 5. The CDR3 is 16 residues long.

This clonotype was detected ten times or more. The genes are TRBV3-1 and TRBJ2-5; 7 nucleotides align to TRBD2. Trimming removed 4 bases from V and 11 bases from J; junction bases left unmatched: 16. The CDR3 loop spans 15 amino acids. Per germline, CDR1 LGHDT and CDR2 YNNKEL (reference sequence). Here the CDR3 reads CASSPYGGSWGGQYF. CDR3 DNA: TGTGCCAGCAGCCCTTATGGCGGGAGTTGGGGAGGGCAGTACTTC.

This clonotype came up a few times. The V gene is TRBV19, the J gene TRBJ1-1, with 8 bases identical to TRBD1. Germline values: CDR1 LNHDA, CDR2 SQIVND (reference sequence). The V segment lost 6 bases and the J segment 11 bases; nucleotides outside the gene matches: 11. The CDR3 consists of 13 residues. The CDR3 is CASSRTGIPPAFF. The CDR3 DNA reads TGTGCCAGTAGCAGGACAGGGATCCCCCCGGCTTTCTTT.

This clonotype was picked up a small number of times. The rearrangement joins TRBV19 to TRBJ2-6; possibly TRBD1 for D (5 bases). The V and J ends lost 4 bases and 2 bases respectively, with 18 bases between them. The CDR3 spans 18 residues. In germline, CDR1 is LNHDA, CDR2 SQIVND (reference sequence). The CDR3, as DNA: TGTGCCAGTAGTAGGGTCCAGGGCTTTGTGACTGGGGCCAACGTCCTGACTTTC. Residues: CASSRVQGFVTGANVLTF.

The chain is built from TRBV4-1 and TRBJ2-5; D perhaps matches TRBD1 (5 bases). The germline V gene encodes CDR1 MGHRA and CDR2 YSYEKL. V was cut by 0 bases and J by 4 bases, with 9 bases left in between. This CDR3 region has 14 residues. CDR3 region: CASSQEPRAETQYF. Here the CDR3 DNA reads TGCGCCAGCAGCCAAGAGCCCAGGGCAGAGACCCAGTACTTC.

The rearrangement links TRBV15 to TRBJ2-5; 10 bases are shared with TRBD2. Germline CDR1 LNHNV, CDR2 YYDKDF (reference sequence). The CDR3 spans 19 residues. V was pared by 0 bases and J by 5 bases, with 15 bases of the junction left unmatched. The CDR3 DNA sequence: TGTGCCACCAGCAGAGATGTTGAGCGGGGGGGCGTAACGAGGGAGACCCAGTACTTC. The encoded protein is CATSRDVERGGVTRETQYF.

The chain joins TRBV7-2 to TRBJ1-6; D gene unclear. The CDR3 runs to 16 residues. V was trimmed by 1 base and J by 7 bases, leaving 14 bases between them. Per germline, CDR1 SGHTA and CDR2 FQGNSA. CDR3 DNA: TGTGCCAGCAGCTTAGTCGGCGGCAGGTCAAATTCACCCCTCCACTTT. Its protein product is CASSLVGGRSNSPLHF.

This clonotype was seen repeatedly, ten times or more. V usage is TRBV25-1 and J usage is TRBJ1-2; 11 nucleotides align to TRBD1. This CDR3 comprises 13 residues. Germline-derived CDR1 and CDR2 are MGHDK and SYGVNS. The V segment lost 6 bases and the J segment 7 bases; nucleotides outside the gene matches: 4. The CDR3 protein is CASRDRGRGGYTF. The CDR3 DNA follows: TGTGCCAGCAGGGACAGGGGGCGAGGTGGCTACACCTTC.

The table lists this clonotype with a few counts. The rearrangement links TRBV24-1 to TRBJ1-1; D gene uncertain. V lost 3 bases and J lost 4, with 2 bases in between. Germline lookup yields CDR1 KGHDR and CDR2 SFDVKD. This CDR3 contains 11 residues. The CDR3: CATSDGTEAFF. As DNA, the CDR3 is TGTGCCACCAGTGATGGCACTGAAGCTTTCTTT.

The chain joins TRBV20-1 to TRBJ2-7, with D possibly being TRBD1 or TRBD2 (6 bases each). The germline V gene has CDR1 DFQATT and CDR2 SNEGSKA (reference sequence). V lost 1 base and J 6 bases, leaving 22 bases between the germline ends. This CDR3 spans 16 amino acids. The CDR3 DNA sequence: TGCAGTGCTAGAGGGGGGGACACCGCACCCCTATCCGAGCAGTACTTC. Translated: CSARGGDTAPLSEQYF.